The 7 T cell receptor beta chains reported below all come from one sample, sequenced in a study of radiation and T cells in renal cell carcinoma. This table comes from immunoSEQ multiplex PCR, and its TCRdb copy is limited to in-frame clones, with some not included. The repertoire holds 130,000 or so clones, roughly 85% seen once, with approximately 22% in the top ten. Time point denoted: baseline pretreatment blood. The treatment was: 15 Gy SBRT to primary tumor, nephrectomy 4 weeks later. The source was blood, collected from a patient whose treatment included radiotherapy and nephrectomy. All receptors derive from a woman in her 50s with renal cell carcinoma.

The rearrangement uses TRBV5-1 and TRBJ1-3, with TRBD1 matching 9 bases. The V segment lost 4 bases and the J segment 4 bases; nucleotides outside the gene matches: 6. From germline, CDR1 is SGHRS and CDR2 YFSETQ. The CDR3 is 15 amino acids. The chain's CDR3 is CASSLDRGTGNTIYF. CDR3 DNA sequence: TGCGCCAGCAGCCTGGACAGGGGAACCGGAAACACCATATATTTT.

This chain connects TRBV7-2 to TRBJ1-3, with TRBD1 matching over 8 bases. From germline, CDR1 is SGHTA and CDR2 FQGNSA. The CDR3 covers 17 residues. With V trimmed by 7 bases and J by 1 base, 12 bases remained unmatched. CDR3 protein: CASTLGAGGWSGNTIYF. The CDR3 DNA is TGTGCCAGCACTTTAGGGGCAGGGGGCTGGTCTGGAAACACCATATATTTT.

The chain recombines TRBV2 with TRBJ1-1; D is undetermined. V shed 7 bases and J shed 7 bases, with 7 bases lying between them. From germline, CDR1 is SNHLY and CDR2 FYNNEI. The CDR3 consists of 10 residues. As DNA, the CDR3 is TGTGCCAGCACGGCCAGTGAAGCTTTCTTT. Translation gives CASTASEAFF. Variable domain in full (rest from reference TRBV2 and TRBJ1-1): EPEVTQTPSHQVTQMGQEVILRCVPISNHLYFYWYRQILGQKVEFLVSFYNNEISEKSEIFDDQFSVERPDGSNFTLKIRSTKLEDSAMYFCASTASEAFFGQGTRLTVV.

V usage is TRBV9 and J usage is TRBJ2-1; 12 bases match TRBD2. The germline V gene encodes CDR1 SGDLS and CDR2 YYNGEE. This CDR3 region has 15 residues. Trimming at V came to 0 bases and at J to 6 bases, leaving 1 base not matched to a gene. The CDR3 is CASSVELAGGNEQFF. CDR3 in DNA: TGTGCCAGCAGCGTAGAACTAGCGGGGGGCAATGAGCAGTTCTTC. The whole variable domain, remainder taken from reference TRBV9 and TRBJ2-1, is DSGVTQTPKHLITATGQRVTLRCSPRSGDLSVYWYQQSLDQGLQFLIQYYNGEERAKGNILERFSAQQFPDLHSELNLSSLELGDSALYFCASSVELAGGNEQFFGPGTRLTVL.

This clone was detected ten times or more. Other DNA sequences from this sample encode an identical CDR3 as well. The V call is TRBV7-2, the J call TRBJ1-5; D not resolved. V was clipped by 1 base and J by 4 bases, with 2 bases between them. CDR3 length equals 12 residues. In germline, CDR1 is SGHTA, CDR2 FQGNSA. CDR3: CASSLGNQPQHF. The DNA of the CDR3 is TGTGCCAGCAGCTTAGGTAATCAGCCCCAGCATTTT.

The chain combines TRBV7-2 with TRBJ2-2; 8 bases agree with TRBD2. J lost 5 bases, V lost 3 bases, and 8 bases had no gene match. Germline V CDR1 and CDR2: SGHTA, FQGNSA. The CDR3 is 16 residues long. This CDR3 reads CASSFSPGRVTGELFF. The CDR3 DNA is TGTGCCAGCAGCTTTTCCCCCGGGAGGGTTACCGGGGAGCTGTTTTTT.

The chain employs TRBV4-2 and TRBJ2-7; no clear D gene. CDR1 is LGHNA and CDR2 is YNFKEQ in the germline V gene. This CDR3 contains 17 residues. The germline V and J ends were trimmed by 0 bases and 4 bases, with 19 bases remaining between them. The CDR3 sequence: CASSQEYAVQPGYEQYF. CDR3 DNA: TGTGCCAGCAGCCAAGAGTATGCGGTGCAGCCGGGTTACGAGCAGTACTTC.